This TCR beta chain was identified during a study of cytomegalovirus exposure and HLA in healthy donors. From germline, CDR1 is MNHEY and CDR2 SVGAGI. This CDR3 region has 15 residues. V trimming: 0 bases; J trimming: 4 bases; junction bases outside the gene matches: 1. The PCR employed 60 Vbeta primers together with 13 Jbeta primers. Generated by immunoSEQ multiplex PCR, the TCRdb table keeps only in-frame clones and is missing some. The table shows roughly 100,000 clones, with about four fifths occurring only once. As for this clone: Its antigen is not known.

General study findings and limits: Of the V segments, some could not be distinguished, including TRBV6-2 and TRBV6-3, and were excluded. In vitro experiments confirmed that three CMV-associated chains were specific for CMV antigens. CMV serostatus was the sole immune exposure information available.

This chain links TRBV6-5 with TRBJ2-5; 11 nucleotides line up with TRBD2. This sequence was found in a human donor in good health. Specimen: PBMCs. Here the CDR3 reads CASSYSGLAGETQYF. DNA for the CDR3: TGTGCCAGCAGTTACTCCGGACTAGCGGGAGAGACCCAGTACTTC.